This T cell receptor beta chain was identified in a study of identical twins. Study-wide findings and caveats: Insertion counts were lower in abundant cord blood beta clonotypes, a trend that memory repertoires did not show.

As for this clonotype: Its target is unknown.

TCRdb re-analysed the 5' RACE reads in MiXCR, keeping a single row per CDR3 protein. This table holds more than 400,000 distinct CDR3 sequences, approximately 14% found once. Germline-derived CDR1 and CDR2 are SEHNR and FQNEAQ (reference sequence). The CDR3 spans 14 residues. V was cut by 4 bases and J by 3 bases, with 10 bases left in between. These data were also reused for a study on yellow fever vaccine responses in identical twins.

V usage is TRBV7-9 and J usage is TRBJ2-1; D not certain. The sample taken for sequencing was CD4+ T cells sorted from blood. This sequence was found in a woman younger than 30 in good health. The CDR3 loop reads CASSSTYSYNEQFF. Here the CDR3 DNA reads TGTGCCAGCAGCTCCACTTACAGCTACAATGAGCAGTTCTTC.